The rows below give T cell receptor beta chains drawn from one sample of a study of blood T cell repertoires in COVID-19. Measured with immunoSEQ multiplex PCR; TCRdb has only the in-frame clones, and not every one. The table lists more than 55,000 clones, approximately 79% of them singletons. Sample: peripheral blood. These receptors originate from a human donor in a cohort sampled during active COVID-19. Each CDR3 is given with its conserved first and last residue. The D gene is left open where the match is weak. The size entry is marked missing in some rows and otherwise reads once, few, many or a size class.

v_gene	abundance	j_gene	d_gene	CDR3aa	CDR3nt
TRBV5-1	-	TRBJ2-7	TRBD2	CASSSHGTSGIYEQYF	TGCGCCAGCAGCTCGCATGGGACTAGCGGGATTTACGAGCAGTACTTC
TRBV12-1	-	TRBJ1-2	-	CASSGGQGEAYGYTF	TGTGCCAGCAGCGGGGGGCAGGGGGAGGCCTATGGCTACACCTTC
TRBV5-1	once	TRBJ2-7	TRBD1	CASSLGQGPYEQYF	TGCGCCAGCAGCTTGGGACAGGGGCCCTACGAGCAGTACTTC
TRBV27	-	TRBJ2-5	TRBD1	CASRNRGETQYF	TGTGCCAGCCGCAACAGGGGAGAGACCCAGTACTTC
TRBV27	-	TRBJ2-2	TRBD1	CASSSRDRGLAMNTGELFF	TGTGCCAGCAGTTCCCGGGACAGGGGGCTTGCGATGAACACCGGGGAGCTGTTTTTT
TRBV6-5	-	TRBJ2-7	-	CASREVSYEQYF	TGTGCCAGCAGGGAGGTCTCTTACGAGCAGTACTTC
TRBV7-8	-	TRBJ1-5	-	CASSLVGGEGYQPQHF	TGTGCCAGCAGCTTAGTAGGAGGGGAGGGGTATCAGCCCCAGCATTTT
TRBV28	-	TRBJ1-5	TRBD1	CASRRSQGVSNQPQHF	TGTGCCAGCAGGCGTTCCCAGGGGGTGAGCAATCAGCCCCAGCATTTT
TRBV11-3	-	TRBJ2-5	TRBD1	CASSLTLTGGQETQYF	TGTGCCAGCAGCCTAACCCTGACAGGGGGCCAAGAGACCCAGTACTTC
TRBV7-3	-	TRBJ2-7	TRBD2	CASCLADSYEQYF	TGTGCCAGCTGTCTAGCGGACTCCTACGAGCAGTACTTC
TRBV11-1	few	TRBJ2-5	-	CASSPGVDQETQYF	TGTGCCAGCAGCCCCGGGGTAGATCAAGAGACCCAGTACTTC
TRBV14	-	TRBJ2-7	TRBD1	CASSQVLTGSEQYF	TGTGCCAGCAGCCAAGTCTTGACAGGGTCCGAGCAGTACTTC
TRBV19	-	TRBJ1-3	-	CASSTYFGAGNTIYF	TGTGCCAGTAGTACCTACTTCGGGGCTGGAAACACCATATATTTT
TRBV27	-	TRBJ2-3	TRBD2	CASSFRRGGGEGTDTQYF	TGTGCCAGCAGTTTCCGCCGTGGGGGAGGGGAGGGCACAGATACGCAGTATTTT
TRBV4-3	few	TRBJ1-4	TRBD1	CASSQGGRQGAGKLFF	TGCGCCAGCAGCCAAGGCGGGAGACAGGGGGCGGGAAAACTGTTTTTT
TRBV15	-	TRBJ1-1	-	CATSRPPHAGARGTEAFF	TGTGCCACCAGCAGACCCCCCCACGCGGGGGCTCGGGGCACTGAAGCTTTCTTT
TRBV5-1	-	TRBJ2-3	TRBD1	CASSLGQGNTDTQYF	TGCGCCAGCAGCTTGGGACAGGGCAACACAGATACGCAGTATTTT
TRBV7-9	-	TRBJ1-4	-	CAIQRGSREKLFF	TGTGCCATCCAGCGTGGGTCACGGGAAAAACTGTTTTTT
TRBV3-1/TRBV3-2	large	TRBJ2-2	-	CASSQASSRELFF	TGTGCCAGCAGCCAGGCCTCTAGCCGGGAGCTGTTTTTT
TRBV19	-	TRBJ1-2	TRBD1	CASSIDPTDRGSGYTF	TGTGCCAGTAGTATAGACCCAACCGACAGGGGTAGTGGCTACACCTTC
TRBV7-9	once	TRBJ2-5	-	CASSIGQKETQYF	TGTGCCAGCAGCATCGGACAGAAAGAGACCCAGTACTTC
TRBV15	-	TRBJ2-5	-	CATSRGRSGVETQYF	TGTGCCACCAGCAGAGGAAGGTCAGGGGTCGAGACCCAGTACTTC
TRBV27	-	TRBJ2-7	TRBD1	CASSFLRDRVGEQYF	TGTGCCAGCAGTTTCCTCCGGGACAGGGTAGGCGAGCAGTACTTC
TRBV30	once	TRBJ2-7	-	CAWSVLVYEQYF	TGTGCCTGGAGTGTACTGGTGTACGAGCAGTACTTC